This TCR beta chain emerged from a study of identical twins. The CDR3 is 15 residues long. Trimming cost V 11 bases and J 1 base, with 18 bases left between them. Germline V gives CDR1 SGHTA, CDR2 FQGNSA. General study findings and limits: Abundant beta clonotypes from cord blood had fewer insertions, unlike memory repertoires, which showed none.

This clonotype came up a few times. Its antigen is still unknown. Template switching added a universal primer site, and cDNA bore unique molecular identifiers. One entry per CDR3 protein, called by TCRdb with MiXCR from the 5' RACE reads. Here the sample spans some 230,000 distinct CDR3 sequences, approximately 7.1% being singletons. The sample was also reused in another study, on T cells expressing NK-cell markers. From that paper: Eight donors were sequenced, seven testing HCMV-seropositive and one testing seronegative. In several experiments, sorting was confined to alpha-beta TCR T cells through use of an anti-gamma-delta TCR antibody.

The origin of this receptor is a woman under 30 in good health. The source material was CD8+ T cells sorted from blood. V usage is TRBV7-2 and J usage is TRBJ2-1; TRBD1 might be the D (6 bases). The chain's CDR3 is CAARDPQGSYNEQFF. The CDR3 DNA sequence: TGTGCCGCCCGGGACCCTCAGGGGTCCTACAATGAGCAGTTCTTC.